This is a list of T cell receptor beta chains from one sample in a study of T cell responses to AZD1222 COVID-19 vaccine. Clones were sequenced by immunoSEQ multiplex PCR, and TCRdb holds only the in-frame ones, with some missing. The repertoire consists of over 60,000 clones, with about nine tenths occurring once and the leading ten covering approximately 25%. Source: peripheral blood, taken on day 0 of AZD1222 vaccination. All receptors come from an adult in good health. Each CDR3 is given with its conserved first and last residue. The D gene is left open where the match is weak. Expanded clones are given a class, and other clones once, few, many or no size at all.

D gene: -
V gene: TRBV6-5
J gene: TRBJ1-1
clone size: -
CDR3 DNA: TGTGCCAGCATTTCTTATGAAGCTTTCTTT
CDR3 protein: CASISYEAFF

D gene: -
V gene: TRBV12-5
J gene: TRBJ1-2
clone size: -
CDR3 DNA: TGTGCTAGTGGTTTGGTACTTAGAGGGAGAGGTGGCTACACCTTC
CDR3 protein: CASGLVLRGRGGYTF

D gene: -
V gene: TRBV18
J gene: TRBJ1-2
clone size: -
CDR3 DNA: TGTGCCAGCTCACCAATGGGGGTTGAGGGCTACACCTTC
CDR3 protein: CASSPMGVEGYTF

D gene: -
V gene: TRBV18
J gene: TRBJ2-7
clone size: -
CDR3 DNA: TGTGCCAGCTCAAGAACAGAGCTCTACGAGCAGTACTTC
CDR3 protein: CASSRTELYEQYF

D gene: -
V gene: TRBV19
J gene: TRBJ1-1
clone size: -
CDR3 DNA: TGTGCCAGTAGGAACACTGAAGCTTTCTTT
CDR3 protein: CASRNTEAFF

D gene: -
V gene: TRBV20-1
J gene: TRBJ1-5
clone size: -
CDR3 DNA: TGCAGTGCTAGTGCCGGGGAGGGCAATCAGCCCCAGCATTTT
CDR3 protein: CSASAGEGNQPQHF

D gene: TRBD2
V gene: TRBV28
J gene: TRBJ2-7
clone size: -
CDR3 DNA: TGTGCCAGCAGTTTCCTCGGGGGGAGCTCCTACGAGCAGTACTTC
CDR3 protein: CASSFLGGSSYEQYF

D gene: TRBD1
V gene: TRBV5-1
J gene: TRBJ1-2
clone size: -
CDR3 DNA: TGCGCCAGCCATCTTGGGGGGACAGGCAACTATGGCTACACCTTC
CDR3 protein: CASHLGGTGNYGYTF

D gene: -
V gene: TRBV19
J gene: TRBJ1-2
clone size: -
CDR3 DNA: TGTGCCAGTCCGATATTGCGGCCACCCGATGGCTACACCTTC
CDR3 protein: CASPILRPPDGYTF

D gene: -
V gene: TRBV9
J gene: TRBJ1-5
clone size: -
CDR3 DNA: TGTGCCAGCAGCGTAGGCATGAACAATCAGCCCCAGCATTTT
CDR3 protein: CASSVGMNNQPQHF

D gene: TRBD1
V gene: TRBV28
J gene: TRBJ1-5
clone size: -
CDR3 DNA: TGTGCCACCGGACAGGGGAATAGCAATCAGCCCCAGCATTTT
CDR3 protein: CATGQGNSNQPQHF

D gene: -
V gene: TRBV27
J gene: TRBJ1-5
clone size: -
CDR3 DNA: TGTGCCAGCAGTTTGTTTGGCCATCAGCCCCAGCATTTT
CDR3 protein: CASSLFGHQPQHF

D gene: -
V gene: TRBV14
J gene: TRBJ1-1
clone size: -
CDR3 DNA: TGTGCCAGCAGCCGGAGGAGGGGGAACACTGAAGCTTTCTTT
CDR3 protein: CASSRRRGNTEAFF

D gene: -
V gene: TRBV27
J gene: TRBJ1-5
clone size: -
CDR3 DNA: TGTGCCAGCAGTGGCAGCGATAATCAGCCCCAGCATTTT
CDR3 protein: CASSGSDNQPQHF

D gene: TRBD1
V gene: TRBV18
J gene: TRBJ1-2
clone size: -
CDR3 DNA: TGTGCCAGCTCGCCGACAGGGGTCTATGATGGCTACACCTTC
CDR3 protein: CASSPTGVYDGYTF

D gene: -
V gene: TRBV30
J gene: TRBJ2-7
clone size: -
CDR3 DNA: TGTGCCTGGGGACCTCTAATAGAAGGCGAGCAGTACTTC
CDR3 protein: CAWGPLIEGEQYF

D gene: -
V gene: TRBV19
J gene: TRBJ1-2
clone size: -
CDR3 DNA: TGTGCCAGTATCTCAACACCGGGACAAGACAACTATGGCTACACCTTC
CDR3 protein: CASISTPGQDNYGYTF

D gene: -
V gene: TRBV7-2
J gene: TRBJ2-7
clone size: -
CDR3 DNA: TGTGCCAGCAGCTTAGCGCAGGGTCCTTACGAGCAGTACTTC
CDR3 protein: CASSLAQGPYEQYF

D gene: -
V gene: TRBV7-2
J gene: TRBJ1-1
clone size: -
CDR3 DNA: TGTGCCAGCAGCGACGGAACCACATGGAACACTGAAGCTTTCTTT
CDR3 protein: CASSDGTTWNTEAFF

D gene: -
V gene: TRBV20-1
J gene: TRBJ2-3
clone size: -
CDR3 DNA: TGCAGTGCTAGAGATCAGGATACGCAGTATTTT
CDR3 protein: CSARDQDTQYF

D gene: TRBD1
V gene: TRBV4-3
J gene: TRBJ2-7
clone size: few
CDR3 DNA: TGCGCCAGCAGCCAGTCCGGGACAGGGGAATCCTACGAGCAGTACTTC
CDR3 protein: CASSQSGTGESYEQYF

D gene: -
V gene: TRBV5-4
J gene: TRBJ1-2
clone size: -
CDR3 DNA: TGTGCCACCACCCCCTACAGGGCCCTCCCGGAGTATGGCTACACCTTC
CDR3 protein: CATTPYRALPEYGYTF

D gene: -
V gene: TRBV5-6
J gene: TRBJ2-1
clone size: -
CDR3 DNA: TGTGCCAGCAGCTTGGAACTTGAGCAGTTCTTC
CDR3 protein: CASSLELEQFF

D gene: TRBD2
V gene: TRBV5-6
J gene: TRBJ2-4
clone size: -
CDR3 DNA: TGTGCCAGCAGCTCCCGACTAGCTGACATTCAGTACTTC
CDR3 protein: CASSSRLADIQYF

D gene: -
V gene: TRBV19
J gene: TRBJ1-2
clone size: -
CDR3 DNA: TGTGCCAGTAGTATAGAGTCTGTGGACAGTCGGGGCTACACCTTC
CDR3 protein: CASSIESVDSRGYTF

D gene: -
V gene: TRBV4-2
J gene: TRBJ1-1
clone size: once
CDR3 DNA: TGTGCCAGCAGCCAAGATCAAACAGAGAACACTGAAGCTTTCTTT
CDR3 protein: CASSQDQTENTEAFF

D gene: -
V gene: TRBV6-5
J gene: TRBJ2-1
clone size: -
CDR3 DNA: TGTGCCAGCGGTCGGGGAGAGCAGTTCTTC
CDR3 protein: CASGRGEQFF

D gene: -
V gene: TRBV24-1
J gene: TRBJ1-4
clone size: -
CDR3 DNA: TGTGCCACCAGTGATCCCGGGCCCGCGGAAAAACTGTTTTTT
CDR3 protein: CATSDPGPAEKLFF

D gene: -
V gene: TRBV6-6
J gene: TRBJ1-1
clone size: -
CDR3 DNA: TGTGCCACGGGGGAAGGTGGAAACACTGAAGCTTTCTTT
CDR3 protein: CATGEGGNTEAFF

D gene: -
V gene: TRBV9
J gene: TRBJ2-7
clone size: -
CDR3 DNA: TGTGCCAGCAGCCCCGCTAGTCCCGAGCAGTACTTC
CDR3 protein: CASSPASPEQYF

D gene: -
V gene: TRBV3-1/TRBV3-2
J gene: TRBJ2-6
clone size: -
CDR3 DNA: TGTGCCAGCTCCTCGGGGAGGAGGGCCTCTGGGGCCAACGTCCTGACTTTC
CDR3 protein: CASSSGRRASGANVLTF

D gene: -
V gene: TRBV5-1
J gene: TRBJ1-1
clone size: -
CDR3 DNA: TGCGCCAGCAGCCCAATGGGCACTGAAGCTTTCTTT
CDR3 protein: CASSPMGTEAFF

D gene: TRBD1
V gene: TRBV19
J gene: TRBJ2-3
clone size: once
CDR3 DNA: TGTGCCAGTAGTATAAAAAACAGGGGGACTCGCACAGATACGCAGTATTTT
CDR3 protein: CASSIKNRGTRTDTQYF

D gene: -
V gene: TRBV7-6
J gene: TRBJ1-5
clone size: -
CDR3 DNA: TGTGCCAGCAGCTGGGACGGCGATCAGCCCCAGCATTTT
CDR3 protein: CASSWDGDQPQHF

D gene: -
V gene: TRBV19
J gene: TRBJ2-7
clone size: -
CDR3 DNA: TGTGCCAGTAGTAGGCCGGGACACTACGAGCAGTACTTC
CDR3 protein: CASSRPGHYEQYF

D gene: -
V gene: TRBV2
J gene: TRBJ1-2
clone size: -
CDR3 DNA: TGTGCCAGCAGTTCCGGGGGTTATGGCTACACCTTC
CDR3 protein: CASSSGGYGYTF

D gene: -
V gene: TRBV9
J gene: TRBJ1-1
clone size: -
CDR3 DNA: TGTGCCAGCAGCGTAGGTCCCGAGGGGGGCTCTGAAGCTTTCTTT
CDR3 protein: CASSVGPEGGSEAFF

D gene: -
V gene: TRBV9
J gene: TRBJ1-4
clone size: -
CDR3 DNA: TGTGCCAGCAGCGTAACTAATGAAAAACTGTTTTTT
CDR3 protein: CASSVTNEKLFF

D gene: TRBD1
V gene: TRBV19
J gene: TRBJ1-6
clone size: -
CDR3 DNA: TGTGCCAGTAGCACACAGGGGGGTGATAATTCACCCCTCCACTTT
CDR3 protein: CASSTQGGDNSPLHF

D gene: TRBD1
V gene: TRBV20-1
J gene: TRBJ1-2
clone size: -
CDR3 DNA: TGCAGTGCGAGTAAACAGGGGGTTCATGGCTACACCTTC
CDR3 protein: CSASKQGVHGYTF

D gene: -
V gene: TRBV28
J gene: TRBJ2-5
clone size: -
CDR3 DNA: TGTGCCAGCAGTTTTTCCAGGGGCGAAGAGACCCAGTACTTC
CDR3 protein: CASSFSRGEETQYF

D gene: TRBD2
V gene: TRBV5-1
J gene: TRBJ2-3
clone size: -
CDR3 DNA: TGCGCCAGCAGCTTGGCGGGGACTACCTCAGATACGCAGTATTTT
CDR3 protein: CASSLAGTTSDTQYF

D gene: -
V gene: TRBV9
J gene: TRBJ1-2
clone size: -
CDR3 DNA: TGTGCCAGCAGCGTAGCAGGGACCTCCGATGGCTACACCTTC
CDR3 protein: CASSVAGTSDGYTF